Presented here are 14 T cell receptor beta chains from one specimen sequenced in a study of cytomegalovirus exposure and HLA in healthy donors. 60 Vbeta and 13 Jbeta primers were used in PCR. Assay: immunoSEQ multiplex PCR; the TCRdb copy retains only in-frame clones and omits some. The repertoire consists of some 99,000 clones, with 76% occurring once and the leading ten covering around 7.7%. The sequencing sample was made of PBMCs. Every receptor here comes from a woman aged 50 to 65 in good health and CMV-seropositive.

The chain uses TRBV6-5 and TRBJ1-6, with TRBD1 matching over 7 bases. The CDR3 is made up of 14 amino acids. Per germline, CDR1 MNHEY and CDR2 SVGAGI. After removal of 1 base from V and 9 bases from J, the junction contained 3 bases not matched to a gene. The CDR3: CASSYWGQLSPLHF. The CDR3 DNA reads as TGTGCCAGCAGTTACTGGGGACAGCTTTCACCCCTCCACTTT.

The V gene is TRBV6-5, the J gene TRBJ2-2; a possible D gene is TRBD1 (6 bases). The ends were cut back, 10 bases at V and 0 bases at J, with 15 bases in the middle. CDR1 and CDR2 (germline): MNHEY, SVGAGI. The CDR3 length is 15 residues. CDR3 bases: TGTGCCACAGGGGCAGTAGCAGCGAACACCGGGGAGCTGTTTTTT. Amino acids: CATGAVAANTGELFF.

This clone was found a few times. V gene TRBV2 combines with J gene TRBJ1-3; D unresolved. V was cut by 5 bases and J by 4 bases, with 9 bases left in between. CDR1 is SNHLY, CDR2 FYNNEI, per germline. The CDR3 covers 13 residues. The CDR3 loop is CASSTARGNTIYF. The CDR3 nucleotides are TGTGCCAGCAGTACAGCAAGAGGAAACACCATATATTTT.

J is TRBJ1-1 and V is TRBV27; D is perhaps TRBD1 (5 bases). Germline V CDR1 and CDR2: MNHEY, SMNVEV (reference sequence). CDR3 length equals 13 residues. Trimming shortened V by 3 bases and J by 5 bases, and 10 bases separated the two germline ends. CDR3 in DNA: TGTGCCAGCAGTTTCCAGGGCGGTACTGAAGCTTTCTTT. This gives the protein CASSFQGGTEAFF.

This rearrangement joins TRBV10-3 to TRBJ2-7; tentative D call: TRBD2 (5 bases). Trimming cost V 6 bases and J 2 bases, with 14 bases left between them. The CDR3 is 14 residues long. Germline V gives CDR1 ENHRY, CDR2 SYGVKD. CDR3 region: CAIRGVFSAYEQYF. CDR3 nucleotide sequence: TGTGCCATCAGGGGAGTTTTTTCGGCCTACGAGCAGTACTTC.

This clone is a singleton in its sample. The V and J genes are TRBV6-5 and TRBJ2-5, with 11 positions matching TRBD2. CDR3 length: 12 residues. V was clipped by 10 bases and J by 6 bases; unmatched bases: 4. Germline lookup yields CDR1 MNHEY and CDR2 SVGAGI. CDR3 residues: CATTSGSKTQYF. The DNA of the CDR3 is TGTGCCACCACTAGCGGGAGTAAGACCCAGTACTTC.

The V call is TRBV5-4, the J call TRBJ1-4; 8 nucleotides match TRBD1. V lost 4 bases to trimming and J lost 5 bases; unmatched junction nucleotides: 4. Germline V gives CDR1 SGHNT, CDR2 YYREEE (reference sequence). CDR3 size: 14 residues. In DNA, the CDR3 is TGTGCCAGCAGCCTCAGGGGGCGGAATGAAAAACTGTTTTTT. Amino acid sequence: CASSLRGRNEKLFF.

The V and J genes are TRBV9 and TRBJ2-2, with 7 positions matching TRBD1. The CDR3 has 16 residues. J lost 0 bases, V lost 2 bases, and 4 bases had no gene match. CDR1 is SGDLS, CDR2 YYNGEE, per germline. CDR3 amino acids: CASSVSQGANTGELFF. The CDR3 DNA reads TGTGCCAGCAGCGTCTCCCAGGGGGCGAACACCGGGGAGCTGTTTTTT.

This rearrangement joins TRBV6-5 to TRBJ1-4; D may be TRBD1 (6 bases). Germline CDR1 is MNHEY and CDR2 is SVGAGI. The CDR3 has 12 residues. The V end lost 6 bases, the J end lost 12 bases, and 14 bases lay between the germline ends. The CDR3 DNA reads as TGTGCCAGCAGCCGGGGGGAGGGGGAACTGTTTTTT. Protein sequence: CASSRGEGELFF.

A remark on this clone: The sample holds other DNA sequences that translate to the same CDR3. The rearrangement joins TRBV7-2 to TRBJ2-5; D ambiguous. This CDR3 spans 11 amino acids. Germline lookup yields CDR1 SGHTA and CDR2 FQGNSA. The V and J ends lost 5 bases and 2 bases respectively, with 3 bases between them. DNA for the CDR3: TGTGCCAGCAGCCTACAAGAGACCCAGTACTTC. Amino acid sequence: CASSLQETQYF.

This clone was counted a single time. The chain carries TRBV13 and TRBJ2-3; a possible D gene is TRBD2 (6 bases). The CDR3 spans 16 residues. V was trimmed by 5 bases and J by 2 bases, leaving 17 bases between them. Germline assignment: CDR1 PRHDT and CDR2 FYEKMQ (reference sequence). The CDR3 reads CASSPVRETPTDTQYF. DNA of the CDR3: TGTGCCAGCAGCCCCGTGCGGGAAACTCCCACAGATACGCAGTATTTT.

The V and J genes are TRBV25-1 and TRBJ1-4, with TRBD1 matching over 10 bases. The CDR3 is 16 amino acids. V was clipped by 1 base and J by 6 bases; unmatched bases: 5. Germline V gene lookup returns CDR1 MGHDK and CDR2 SYGVNS. The CDR3 sequence is CASSESRDRGDEKLFF. Written as DNA, the CDR3 is TGTGCCAGCAGTGAATCCCGGGACAGGGGAGATGAAAAACTGTTTTTT. The whole variable domain, filled in from reference TRBV25-1 and TRBJ1-4, reads EADIYQTPRYLVIGTGKKITLECSQTMGHDKMYWYQQDPGMELHLIHYSYGVNSTEKGDLSSESTVSRIRTEHFPLTLESARPSHTSQYLCASSESRDRGDEKLFFGSGTQLSVL.

Worth noting for this clone: At one end the junction does not follow the germline gene, possibly because of a read error. V and J are TRBV18 and TRBJ2-4, with 14 bases aligning to TRBD2. There are 17 residues in the CDR3. The V gene's germline CDR1 is KGHSH and CDR2 LQKENI. The CDR3 coding sequence is TGTGCCAGCTCACCAGTGACTAGCGGGGGGGCCAAAAACAGTCAGTACTTC. Protein product: CASSPVTSGGAKNSQYF. Full variable domain (outside the CDR3, taken from reference TRBV18 and TRBJ2-4): NAGVMQNPRHLVRRRGQEARLRCSPMKGHSHVYWYRQLPEEGLKFMVYLQKENIIDESGMPKERFSAEFPKEGPSILRIQQVVRGDSAAYFCASSPVTSGGAKNSQYFGAGTRLSVL.

The sample holds a few counts of this clone. Mismatch with germline at one junction end may stem from a read error. The V gene is TRBV19, the J gene TRBJ1-1, with TRBD1 matching over 7 bases. The CDR3 loop spans 12 amino acids. Germline CDR1 is LNHDA and CDR2 is SQIVND (reference sequence). Here the CDR3 reads CASSIQTGSLQF. DNA of the CDR3: TGTGCCAGTAGTATTCAGACAGGGAGCCTCCAATTT.